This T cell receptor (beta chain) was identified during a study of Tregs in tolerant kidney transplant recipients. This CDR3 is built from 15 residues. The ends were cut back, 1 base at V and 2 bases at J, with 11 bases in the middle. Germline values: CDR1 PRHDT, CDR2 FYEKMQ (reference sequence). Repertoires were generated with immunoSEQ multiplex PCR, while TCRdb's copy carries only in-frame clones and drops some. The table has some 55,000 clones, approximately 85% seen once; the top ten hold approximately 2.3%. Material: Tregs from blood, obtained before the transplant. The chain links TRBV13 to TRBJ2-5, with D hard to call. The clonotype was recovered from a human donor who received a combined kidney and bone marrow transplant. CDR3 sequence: CASSLEGALQETQYF. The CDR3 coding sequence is TGTGCCAGCAGCTTAGAGGGTGCGTTACAAGAGACCCAGTACTTC. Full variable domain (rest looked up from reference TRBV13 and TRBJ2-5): AAGVIQSPRHLIKEKRETATLKCYPIPRHDTVYWYQQGPGQDPQFLISFYEKMQSDKGSIPDRFSAQQFSDYHSELNMSSLELGDSALYFCASSLEGALQETQYFGPGTRLLVL.